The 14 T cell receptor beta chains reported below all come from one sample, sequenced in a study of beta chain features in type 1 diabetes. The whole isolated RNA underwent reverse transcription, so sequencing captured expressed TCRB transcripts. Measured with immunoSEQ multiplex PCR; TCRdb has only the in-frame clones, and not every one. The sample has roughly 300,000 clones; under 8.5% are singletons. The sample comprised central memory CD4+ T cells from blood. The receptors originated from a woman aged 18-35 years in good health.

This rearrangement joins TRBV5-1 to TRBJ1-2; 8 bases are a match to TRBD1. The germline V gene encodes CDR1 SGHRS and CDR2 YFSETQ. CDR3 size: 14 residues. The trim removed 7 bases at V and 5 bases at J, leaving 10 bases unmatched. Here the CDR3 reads CASSQQGGIYGYTF. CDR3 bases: TGCGCCAGCTCCCAACAGGGGGGCATTTATGGCTACACCTTC.

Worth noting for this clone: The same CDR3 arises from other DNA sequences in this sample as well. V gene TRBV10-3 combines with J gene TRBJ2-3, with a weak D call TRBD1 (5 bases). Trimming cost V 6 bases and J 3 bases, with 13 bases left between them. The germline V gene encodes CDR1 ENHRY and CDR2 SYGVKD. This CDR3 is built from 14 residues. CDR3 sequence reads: CAIRGREGTDTQYF. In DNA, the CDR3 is TGTGCCATCAGAGGCAGGGAAGGGACAGATACGCAGTATTTT.

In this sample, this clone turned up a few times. CDR3 region: CASTTERTVNGYTF. CDR3 DNA sequence: TGTGCCAGCACCACCGAGAGGACAGTTAATGGCTACACCTTC. The J gene is TRBJ1-2, the V gene TRBV2, with D tentatively TRBD1 (6 bases). The germline V gene encodes CDR1 SNHLY and CDR2 FYNNEI. The V end lost 7 bases, the J end lost 6 bases, and 18 bases lay between the germline ends. The CDR3 has 14 amino acids.

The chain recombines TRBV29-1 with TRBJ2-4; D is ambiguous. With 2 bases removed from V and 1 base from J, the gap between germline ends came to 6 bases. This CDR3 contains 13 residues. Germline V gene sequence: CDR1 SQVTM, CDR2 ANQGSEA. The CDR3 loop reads CSVELEAKNIQYF. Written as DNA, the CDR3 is TGCAGCGTTGAATTGGAGGCCAAAAACATTCAGTACTTC.

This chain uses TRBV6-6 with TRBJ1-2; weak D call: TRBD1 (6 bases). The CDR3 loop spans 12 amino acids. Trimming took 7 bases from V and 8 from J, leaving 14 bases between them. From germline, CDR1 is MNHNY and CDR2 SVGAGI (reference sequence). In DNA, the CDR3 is TGTGCCAGCACCCCGGCAGGGGCCGGCTACACCTTC. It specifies CASTPAGAGYTF.

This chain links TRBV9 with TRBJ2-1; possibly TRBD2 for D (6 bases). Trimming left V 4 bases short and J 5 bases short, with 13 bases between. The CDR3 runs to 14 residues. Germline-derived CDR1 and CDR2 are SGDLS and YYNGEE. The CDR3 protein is CASSPSLADNEQFF. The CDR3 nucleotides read TGTGCCAGCAGCCCTTCACTAGCAGACAATGAGCAGTTCTTC.

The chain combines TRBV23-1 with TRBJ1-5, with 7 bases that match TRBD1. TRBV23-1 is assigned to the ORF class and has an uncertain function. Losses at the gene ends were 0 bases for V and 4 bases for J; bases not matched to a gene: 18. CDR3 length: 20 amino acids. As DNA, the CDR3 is TGCGCCAGCAGTCAATCGACAGCAGAGGGCGAGGGGGCGCTTAATCAGCCCCAGCATTTT. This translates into CASSQSTAEGEGALNQPQHF.

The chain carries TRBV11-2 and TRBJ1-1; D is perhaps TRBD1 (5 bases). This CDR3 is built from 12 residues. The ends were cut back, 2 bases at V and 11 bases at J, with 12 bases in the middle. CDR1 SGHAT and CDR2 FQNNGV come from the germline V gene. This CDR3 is CASSLSAGSAFF. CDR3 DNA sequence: TGTGCCAGCAGCTTATCCGCAGGGTCGGCTTTCTTT.

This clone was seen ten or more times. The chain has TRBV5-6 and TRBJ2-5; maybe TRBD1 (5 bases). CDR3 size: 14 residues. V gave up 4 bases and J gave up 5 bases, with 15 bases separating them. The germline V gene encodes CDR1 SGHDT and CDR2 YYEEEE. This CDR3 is CASSPDSSQETQYF. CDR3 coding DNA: TGTGCCAGCAGCCCCGACAGTTCTCAGGAGACCCAGTACTTC.

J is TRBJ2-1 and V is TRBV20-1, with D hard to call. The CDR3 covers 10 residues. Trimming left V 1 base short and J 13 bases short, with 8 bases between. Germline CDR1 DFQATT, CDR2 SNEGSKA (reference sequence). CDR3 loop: CSARVGVQFF. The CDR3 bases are TGCAGTGCTAGAGTGGGTGTACAGTTCTTC.

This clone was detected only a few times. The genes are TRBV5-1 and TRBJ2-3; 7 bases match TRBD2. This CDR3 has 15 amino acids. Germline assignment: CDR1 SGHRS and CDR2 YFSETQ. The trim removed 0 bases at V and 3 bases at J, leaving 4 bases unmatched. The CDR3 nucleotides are TGCGCCAGCAGCTTGGGGTCGGGACTAACAGATACGCAGTATTTT. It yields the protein CASSLGSGLTDTQYF.

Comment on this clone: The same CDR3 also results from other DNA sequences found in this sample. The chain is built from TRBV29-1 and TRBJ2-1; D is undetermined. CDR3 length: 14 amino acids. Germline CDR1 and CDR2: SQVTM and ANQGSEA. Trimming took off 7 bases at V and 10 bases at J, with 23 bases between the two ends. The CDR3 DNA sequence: TGCAGCGCTAGGGTGGGTTCTCCTTTGGCGGAGCAGTTCTTC. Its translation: CSARVGSPLAEQFF.

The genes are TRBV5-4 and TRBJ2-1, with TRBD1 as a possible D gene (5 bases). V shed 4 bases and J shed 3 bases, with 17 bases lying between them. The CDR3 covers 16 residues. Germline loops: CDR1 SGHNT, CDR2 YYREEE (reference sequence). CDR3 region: CASSLNVGASYNEQFF. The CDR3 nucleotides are TGTGCCAGCAGCCTCAACGTAGGGGCTAGCTACAATGAGCAGTTCTTC.

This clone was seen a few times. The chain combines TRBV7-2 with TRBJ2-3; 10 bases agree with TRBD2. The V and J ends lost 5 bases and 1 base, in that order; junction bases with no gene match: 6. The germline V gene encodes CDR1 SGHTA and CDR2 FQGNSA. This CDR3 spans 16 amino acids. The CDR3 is CASSRSGTSGTDTQYF. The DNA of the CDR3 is TGTGCCAGCAGCCGATCCGGGACTAGCGGCACAGATACGCAGTATTTT. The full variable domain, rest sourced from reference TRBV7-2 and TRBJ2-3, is GAGVSQSPSNKVTEKGKDVELRCDPISGHTALYWYRQSLGQGLEFLIYFQGNSAPDKSGLPSDRFSAERTGGSVSTLTIQRTQQEDSAVYLCASSRSGTSGTDTQYFGPGTRLTVL.